A selection of T cell receptor beta chains follows, all from one sample in a study of T cell repertoires in cytomegalovirus infection. The antigens of these receptors remain unknown. Each CDR3 protein is one row after TCRdb ran MiXCR on the reads. The sample contains hundreds of thousands of distinct CDR3 sequences, about 30% of which appear only once. Sequenced material: cultured PBMCs, taken from culture after CMV antigen stimulation. These receptors were taken from a human donor in good health (CMV status not recorded). Some clones in this sample may be carry-over from other donors' samples. CDR3s include the opening cysteine and the closing phenylalanine or tryptophan. A D gene is named only where the DNA matches it firmly. Clone sizes are given selectively: once, few, many, or a class where the clone is expanded.

TRBJ1-5,NA,NA,13,TRBV20-1,TGCAGTGCCCGGAGATATAGCAATCAGCCCCAGCATTTT,CSARRYSNQPQHF
TRBJ2-4,NA,NA,16,TRBV28,TGTGCCAGCAGTTCCCCGGCAGGGGAGGCCAAAAACATTCAGTACTTC,CASSSPAGEAKNIQYF
TRBJ1-2,NA,NA,13,TRBV10-3,TGTGCCATCAGAGGTGACGGTAACTATGGCTACACCTTC,CAIRGDGNYGYTF
TRBJ2-7,NA,few,14,TRBV7-8,TGTGCCAGCAGCTTAGCGATCGTGGGATACGAGCAGTACTTC,CASSLAIVGYEQYF
TRBJ2-5,TRBD2,NA,15,TRBV7-2,TGTGCCAGCAGCTGGGGACTAGCGGCCGAGGAGACCCAGTACTTC,CASSWGLAAEETQYF
TRBJ2-7,NA,many,13,TRBV7-2,TGTGCCAGCAGCCTCGGGACTTCCTGGGAGCAGTACTTC,CASSLGTSWEQYF
TRBJ2-1,NA,few,15,TRBV4-2,TGTGCCAGCAGCCCCCGGGACACCATATCCAATGAGCAGTTCTTC,CASSPRDTISNEQFF
TRBJ2-7,NA,NA,16,TRBV7-2,TGTGCCAGCAGCCCAGGACTTCTACCCCTCGCCCACGAGCAGTACTTC,CASSPGLLPLAHEQYF
TRBJ1-4,NA,NA,14,TRBV7-8,TGTGCCAGCAGCTTAGCTGGGATAGGAGAAAAACTGTTTTTT,CASSLAGIGEKLFF
TRBJ1-1,TRBD1,NA,12,TRBV20-1,TGCAGTGTGCGGCAGGGGGGATCTGAAGCTTTCTTT,CSVRQGGSEAFF
TRBJ2-5,TRBD2,NA,17,TRBV7-9,TGTGCCAGCAGCTTAGTCGGGACTAGCAGCCTCCAAGAGACCCAGTACTTC,CASSLVGTSSLQETQYF
TRBJ2-3,TRBD2,many,16,TRBV7-2,TGTGCCAGCAGAATGGGGGGAGCGGGGTTGACAGATACGCAGTATTTT,CASRMGGAGLTDTQYF
TRBJ2-2,TRBD1,NA,15,TRBV11-2,TGTGCCAGCAGCCGAGGACAGGCGAACACCGGGGAGCTGTTTTTT,CASSRGQANTGELFF
TRBJ2-7,TRBD2,NA,15,TRBV20-1,TGCAGTGGGATTGGCGGGTTTATGGGAGGGGACGAGCAGTACTTC,CSGIGGFMGGDEQYF
TRBJ2-5,NA,few,12,TRBV5-3,TGTGCCAGCAGCCCCGGGCCGGGGACCCAGTACTTC,CASSPGPGTQYF
TRBJ2-2,NA,NA,13,TRBV12-3/TRBV12-4,TGTGCCAGCAGTTTCGGGACTACCGGGGAGCTGTTTTTT,CASSFGTTGELFF